This paragraph covers one TCR beta chain sequence. What it binds is unknown. Germline assignment: CDR1 MDHEN and CDR2 SYDVKM. V lost 3 bases, J lost 6 bases, and 9 bases lay in between. This CDR3 spans 13 amino acids. This entry comes from a study of T cell repertoires in cytomegalovirus infection. Study context: Researchers turned to recently identified HLA-C-restricted CMV epitopes as well as well-studied HLA-B-restricted ones. Evidence of both CMV infection and a matching HLA type came from public TCR beta signatures. Study conclusions and caveats: Based on cumulative public TCR beta family frequency, carriers of CMV plus the relevant HLA were identified. There were HLA-C-restricted CMV-specific TCR beta clonotypes dominating the ex vivo response.

TCRdb re-called the reads through MiXCR, storing one row per CDR3 protein. The table includes some 480,000 distinct CDR3 sequences, around 30% detected once. Sequencing used cultured PBMCs, obtained from culture after CMV antigen stimulation. V gene TRBV28 combines with J gene TRBJ2-1; D not certain. The sequence came from a human donor in good health (CMV status not recorded). Some clones in this sample may be carry-over from other donors' samples. CDR3 coding DNA: TGTGCCAGCAGTTTGTCCCTCGTCAATGAGCAGTTCTTC. Protein sequence: CASSLSLVNEQFF.